Described below is a single T cell receptor beta chain sequence and its context. The data belong to a study of T cell changes during pregnancy in multiple sclerosis. TCRdb's table, derived via immunoSEQ multiplex PCR, lists solely in-frame clones and lacks some. The sample contains over 35,000 clones, roughly 90% of which appear only once. The CDR3 has 14 residues. Deletions cut 0 bases from V and 1 base from J, with 6 bases between. In germline, CDR1 is MNHEY, CDR2 SVGAGI. V is TRBV6-5 and J is TRBJ1-1, with D possibly being TRBD1 (5 bases). Sequencing used CD8+ T cells from peripheral blood mononuclear cells, obtained before pregnancy. The clonotype originates from a female donor with multiple sclerosis, enrolled in a pregnancy study. The CDR3 sequence is CASSYSGGNTEAFF. CDR3 bases: TGTGCCAGCAGTTACTCGGGGGGGAACACTGAAGCTTTCTTT.